A single sample is the source of the 2 T cell receptor beta chains below, sequenced in a study of CD8+CD57+ T cells in acquired aplastic anemia. TCR beta VDJ combinations and CDR3 sequences were profiled from genomic DNA. TCRdb re-derived calls from the reads in MiXCR, one entry per CDR3 protein. This sample has some 190,000 distinct CDR3 sequences, with 40% to 55% found just once. The sample comprised sorted CD4+, CD8+, or CD8+CD57+ T cells (not recorded which) from PBMCs. All receptors derive from a human donor in good health.

As concerns this clonotype: This may be a read error: a much more frequent sequence differs by one nucleotide. The V gene is TRBV11-1, the J gene TRBJ1-4; TRBD1 aligns across 9 bases. From germline, CDR1 is SGHAT and CDR2 FQDESV (reference sequence). This CDR3 has 18 residues. CDR3 bases: TGTACCAGCAGCATAGAGTACAGGGGGCGGTCAACTAATGAAAAACTGTTTTTT. Translated: CTSSIEYRGRSTNEKLFF.

This clonotype was counted at least ten times. The chain joins TRBV5-4 to TRBJ2-1, with D perhaps TRBD1 (6 bases). Germline CDR1 reads SGHNT; CDR2 reads YYREEE (reference sequence). Trimming left V 5 bases short and J 9 bases short, with 15 bases between. There are 13 residues in the CDR3. The CDR3 loop reads CASSPGVSTEQFF. CDR3 DNA sequence: TGTGCCAGCAGTCCAGGGGTAAGCACTGAGCAGTTCTTC. The whole variable domain, filled in from reference TRBV5-4 and TRBJ2-1, reads ETGVTQSPTHLIKTRGQQVTLRCSSQSGHNTVSWYQQALGQGPQFIFQYYREEENGRGNFPPRFSGLQFPNYSSELNVNALELDDSALYLCASSPGVSTEQFFGPGTRLTVL.